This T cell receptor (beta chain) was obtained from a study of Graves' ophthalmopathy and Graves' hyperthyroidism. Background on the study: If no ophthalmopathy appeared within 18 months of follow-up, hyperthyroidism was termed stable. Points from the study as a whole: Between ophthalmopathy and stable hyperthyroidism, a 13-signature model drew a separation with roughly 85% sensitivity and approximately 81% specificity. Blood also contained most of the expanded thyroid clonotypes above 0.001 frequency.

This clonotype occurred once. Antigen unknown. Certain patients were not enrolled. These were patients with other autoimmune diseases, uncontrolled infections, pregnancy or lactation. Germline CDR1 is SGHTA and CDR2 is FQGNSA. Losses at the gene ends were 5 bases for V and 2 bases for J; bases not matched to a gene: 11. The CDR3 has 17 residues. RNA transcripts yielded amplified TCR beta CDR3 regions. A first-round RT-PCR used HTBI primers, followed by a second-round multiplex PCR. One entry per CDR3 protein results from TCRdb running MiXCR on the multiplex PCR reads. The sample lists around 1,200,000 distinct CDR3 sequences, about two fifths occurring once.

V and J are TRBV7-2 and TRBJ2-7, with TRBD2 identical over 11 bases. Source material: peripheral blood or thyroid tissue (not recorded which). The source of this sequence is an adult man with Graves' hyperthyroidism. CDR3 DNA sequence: TGTGCCAGCAGCCCAAGGGGTAGCGGGAGGGGGACCTACGAGCAGTACTTC. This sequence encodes CASSPRGSGRGTYEQYF.